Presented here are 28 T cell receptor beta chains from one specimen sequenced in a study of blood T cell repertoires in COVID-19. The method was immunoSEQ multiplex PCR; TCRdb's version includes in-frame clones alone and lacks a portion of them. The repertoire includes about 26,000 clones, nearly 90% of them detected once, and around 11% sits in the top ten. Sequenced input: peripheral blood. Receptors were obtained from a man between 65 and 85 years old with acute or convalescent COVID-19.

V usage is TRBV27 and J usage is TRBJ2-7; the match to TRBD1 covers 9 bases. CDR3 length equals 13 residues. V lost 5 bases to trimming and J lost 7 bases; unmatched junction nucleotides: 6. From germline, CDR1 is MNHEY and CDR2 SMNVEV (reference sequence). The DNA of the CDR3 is TGTGCCAGCAGTGTACAGGGGGCGGGGGAGCAGTACTTC. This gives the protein CASSVQGAGEQYF.

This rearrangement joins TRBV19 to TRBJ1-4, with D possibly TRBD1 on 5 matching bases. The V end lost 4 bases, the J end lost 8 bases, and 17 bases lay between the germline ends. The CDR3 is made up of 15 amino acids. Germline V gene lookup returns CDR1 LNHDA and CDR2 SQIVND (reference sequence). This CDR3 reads CASSTRPSQGEKLFF. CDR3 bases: TGTGCCAGTAGTACCCGACCATCCCAGGGAGAAAAACTGTTTTTT.

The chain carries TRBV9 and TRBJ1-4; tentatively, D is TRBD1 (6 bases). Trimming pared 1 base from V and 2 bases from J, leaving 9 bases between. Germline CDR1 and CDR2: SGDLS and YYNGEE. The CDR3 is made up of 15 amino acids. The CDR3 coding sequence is TGTGCCAGCAGCGTATTGGGGGCGACTAATGAAAAACTGTTTTTT. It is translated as CASSVLGATNEKLFF.

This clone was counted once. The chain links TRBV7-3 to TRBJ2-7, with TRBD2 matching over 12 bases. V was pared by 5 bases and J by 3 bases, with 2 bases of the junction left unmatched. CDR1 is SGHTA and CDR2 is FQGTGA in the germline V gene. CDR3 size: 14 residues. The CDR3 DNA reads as TGTGCCAGCAGCCAGACTAGCGGGGGCTACGAGCAGTACTTC. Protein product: CASSQTSGGYEQYF.

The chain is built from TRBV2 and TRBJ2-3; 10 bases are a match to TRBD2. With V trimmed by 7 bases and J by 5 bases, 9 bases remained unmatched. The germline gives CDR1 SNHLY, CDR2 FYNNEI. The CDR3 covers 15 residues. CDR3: CASTRIAGGGDTQYF. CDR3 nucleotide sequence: TGTGCCAGCACCCGGATAGCGGGAGGTGGAGATACGCAGTATTTT.

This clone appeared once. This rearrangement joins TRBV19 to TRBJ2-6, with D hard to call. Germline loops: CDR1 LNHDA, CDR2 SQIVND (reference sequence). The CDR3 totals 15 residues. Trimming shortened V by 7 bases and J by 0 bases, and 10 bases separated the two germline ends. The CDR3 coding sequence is TGTGCCAGTACCCCCCCGGGCTCTGGGGCCAACGTCCTGACTTTC. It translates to CASTPPGSGANVLTF. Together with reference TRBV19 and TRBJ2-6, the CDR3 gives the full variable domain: DGGITQSPKYLFRKEGQNVTLSCEQNLNHDAMYWYRQDPGQGLRLIYYSQIVNDFQKGDIAEGYSVSREKKESFPLTVTSAQKNPTAFYLCASTPPGSGANVLTFGAGSRLTVL.

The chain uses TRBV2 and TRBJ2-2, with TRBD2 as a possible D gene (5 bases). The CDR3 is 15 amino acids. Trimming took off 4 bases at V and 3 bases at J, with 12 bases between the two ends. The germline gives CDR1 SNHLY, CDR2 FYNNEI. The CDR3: CASSGSRGYTGELFF. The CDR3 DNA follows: TGTGCCAGCAGTGGATCACGAGGGTACACCGGGGAGCTGTTTTTT. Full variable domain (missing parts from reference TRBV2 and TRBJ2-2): EPEVTQTPSHQVTQMGQEVILRCVPISNHLYFYWYRQILGQKVEFLVSFYNNEISEKSEIFDDQFSVERPDGSNFTLKIRSTKLEDSAMYFCASSGSRGYTGELFFGEGSRLTVL.

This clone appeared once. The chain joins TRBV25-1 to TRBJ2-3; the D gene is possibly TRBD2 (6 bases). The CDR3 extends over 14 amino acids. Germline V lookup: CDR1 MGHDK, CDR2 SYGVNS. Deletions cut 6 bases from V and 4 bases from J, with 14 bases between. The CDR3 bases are TGTGCCAGCAGGACGGGACCGGGGGCAGATACGCAGTATTTT. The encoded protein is CASRTGPGADTQYF.

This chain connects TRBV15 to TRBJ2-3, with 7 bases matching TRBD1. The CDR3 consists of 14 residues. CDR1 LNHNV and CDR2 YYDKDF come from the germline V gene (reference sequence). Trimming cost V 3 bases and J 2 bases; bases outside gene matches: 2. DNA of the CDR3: TGTGCCACCAGCAGCAGGGGGAACACAGATACGCAGTATTTT. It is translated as CATSSRGNTDTQYF. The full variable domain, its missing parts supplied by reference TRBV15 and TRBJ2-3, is DAMVIQNPRYQVTQFGKPVTLSCSQTLNHNVMYWYQQKSSQAPKLLFHYYDKDFNNEADTPDNFQSRRPNTSFCFLDIRSPGLGDTAMYLCATSSRGNTDTQYFGPGTRLTVL.

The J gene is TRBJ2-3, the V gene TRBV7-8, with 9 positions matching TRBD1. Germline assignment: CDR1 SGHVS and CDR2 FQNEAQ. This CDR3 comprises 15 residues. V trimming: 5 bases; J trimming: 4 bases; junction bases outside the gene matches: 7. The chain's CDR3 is CASSPRDRAPDTQYF. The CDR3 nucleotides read TGTGCCAGCAGCCCCCGGGACAGGGCCCCAGATACGCAGTATTTT.

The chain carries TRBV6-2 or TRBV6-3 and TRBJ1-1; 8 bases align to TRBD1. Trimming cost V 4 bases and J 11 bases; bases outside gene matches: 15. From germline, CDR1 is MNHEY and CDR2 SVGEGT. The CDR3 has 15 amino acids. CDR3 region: CASSFLDRGSGGAFF. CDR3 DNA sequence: TGTGCCAGCAGTTTCCTTGACAGGGGAAGTGGTGGGGCTTTCTTT.

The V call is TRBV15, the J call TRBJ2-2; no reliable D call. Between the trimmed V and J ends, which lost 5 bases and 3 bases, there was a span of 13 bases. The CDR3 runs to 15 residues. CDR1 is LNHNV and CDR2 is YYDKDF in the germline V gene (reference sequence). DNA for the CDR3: TGTGCCACCAGCGACCCCTCGAGGTACACCGGGGAGCTGTTTTTT. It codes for CATSDPSRYTGELFF.

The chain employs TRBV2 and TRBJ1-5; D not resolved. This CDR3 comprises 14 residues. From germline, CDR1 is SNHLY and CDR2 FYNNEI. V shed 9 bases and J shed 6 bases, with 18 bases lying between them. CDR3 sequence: CASLGSTVSQPQHF. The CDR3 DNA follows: TGTGCCAGTTTGGGCAGTACAGTCTCTCAGCCCCAGCATTTT.

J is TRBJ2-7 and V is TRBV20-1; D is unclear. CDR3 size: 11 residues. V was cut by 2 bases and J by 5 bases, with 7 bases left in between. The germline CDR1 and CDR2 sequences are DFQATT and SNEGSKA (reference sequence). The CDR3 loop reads CSARWLDEQYF. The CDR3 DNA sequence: TGCAGTGCTAGATGGCTGGACGAGCAGTACTTC.

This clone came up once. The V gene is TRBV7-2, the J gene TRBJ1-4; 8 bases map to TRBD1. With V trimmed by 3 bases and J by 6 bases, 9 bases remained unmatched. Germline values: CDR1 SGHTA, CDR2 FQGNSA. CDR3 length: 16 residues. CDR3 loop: CASSFQGAGLDEKLFF. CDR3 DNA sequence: TGTGCCAGCAGCTTTCAGGGGGCGGGCCTCGATGAAAAACTGTTTTTT.

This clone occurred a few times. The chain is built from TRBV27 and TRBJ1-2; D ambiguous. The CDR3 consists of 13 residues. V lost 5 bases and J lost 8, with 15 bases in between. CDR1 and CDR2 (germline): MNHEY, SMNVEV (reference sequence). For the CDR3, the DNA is TGTGCCAGCAGTCCCTCCCGTGGAGGGGGCTACACCTTC. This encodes CASSPSRGGGYTF.

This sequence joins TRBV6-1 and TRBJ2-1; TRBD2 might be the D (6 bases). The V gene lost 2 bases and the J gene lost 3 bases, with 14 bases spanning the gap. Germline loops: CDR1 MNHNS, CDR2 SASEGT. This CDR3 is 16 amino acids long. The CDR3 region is CASSERVGGLYNEQFF. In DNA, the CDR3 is TGTGCCAGCAGTGAAAGGGTGGGAGGCCTCTACAATGAGCAGTTCTTC.

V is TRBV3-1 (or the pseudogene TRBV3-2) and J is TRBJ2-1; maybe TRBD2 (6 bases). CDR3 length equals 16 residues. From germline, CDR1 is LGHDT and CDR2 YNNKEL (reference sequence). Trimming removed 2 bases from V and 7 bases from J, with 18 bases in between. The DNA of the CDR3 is TGTGCCAGCAGCCAAAGATGGGAGGTGGGAGCGAATGAGCAGTTCTTC. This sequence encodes CASSQRWEVGANEQFF.

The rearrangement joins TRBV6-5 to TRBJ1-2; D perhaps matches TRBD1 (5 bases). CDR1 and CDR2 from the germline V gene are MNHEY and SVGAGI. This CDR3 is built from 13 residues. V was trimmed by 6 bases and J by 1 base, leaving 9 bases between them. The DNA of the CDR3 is TGTGCCAGCAGGGGGACTGGTAACTATGGCTACACCTTC. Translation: CASRGTGNYGYTF.

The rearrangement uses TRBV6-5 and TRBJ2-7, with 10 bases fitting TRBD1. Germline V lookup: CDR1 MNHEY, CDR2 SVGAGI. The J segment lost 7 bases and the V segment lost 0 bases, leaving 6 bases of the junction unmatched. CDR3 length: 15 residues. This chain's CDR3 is CASSYSGQGREEQYF. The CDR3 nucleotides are TGTGCCAGCAGTTACTCGGGACAGGGGAGGGAGGAGCAGTACTTC.

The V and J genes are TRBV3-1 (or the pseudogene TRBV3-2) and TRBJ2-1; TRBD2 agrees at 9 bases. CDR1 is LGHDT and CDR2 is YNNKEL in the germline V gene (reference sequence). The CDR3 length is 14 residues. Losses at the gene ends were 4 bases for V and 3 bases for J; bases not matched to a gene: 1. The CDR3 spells CASSPTSGYNEQFF. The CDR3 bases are TGTGCCAGCAGCCCGACTAGCGGCTACAATGAGCAGTTCTTC.

The CDR3 here is CAINPEVVYEQYF. The DNA of the CDR3 is TGTGCCATCAATCCCGAGGTAGTTTACGAGCAGTACTTC. The chain links TRBV10-3 to TRBJ2-7; D ambiguous. This CDR3 is 13 amino acids long. CDR1 ENHRY and CDR2 SYGVKD come from the germline V gene. V lost 7 bases and J 4 bases, leaving 14 bases between the germline ends.

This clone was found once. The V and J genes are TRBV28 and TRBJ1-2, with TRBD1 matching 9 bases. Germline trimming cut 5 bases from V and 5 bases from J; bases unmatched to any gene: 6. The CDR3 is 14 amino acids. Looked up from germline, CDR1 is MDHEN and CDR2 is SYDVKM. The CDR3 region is CASSPATGGYGYTF. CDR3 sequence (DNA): TGTGCCAGCAGTCCAGCGACAGGGGGATATGGCTACACCTTC.

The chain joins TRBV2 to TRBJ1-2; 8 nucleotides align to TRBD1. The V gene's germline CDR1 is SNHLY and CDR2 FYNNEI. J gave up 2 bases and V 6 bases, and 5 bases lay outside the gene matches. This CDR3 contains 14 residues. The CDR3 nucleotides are TGTGCCAGCAGCCCCGGGACAGGAAACTATGGCTACACCTTC. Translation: CASSPGTGNYGYTF. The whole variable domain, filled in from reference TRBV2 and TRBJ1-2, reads EPEVTQTPSHQVTQMGQEVILRCVPISNHLYFYWYRQILGQKVEFLVSFYNNEISEKSEIFDDQFSVERPDGSNFTLKIRSTKLEDSAMYFCASSPGTGNYGYTFGSGTRLTVV.

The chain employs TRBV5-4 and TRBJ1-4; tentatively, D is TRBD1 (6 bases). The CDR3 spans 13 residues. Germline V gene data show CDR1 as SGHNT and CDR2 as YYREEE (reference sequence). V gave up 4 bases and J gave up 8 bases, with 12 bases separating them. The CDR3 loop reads CASSLRTDEKLFF. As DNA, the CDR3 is TGTGCCAGCAGCCTCCGGACAGACGAAAAACTGTTTTTT.

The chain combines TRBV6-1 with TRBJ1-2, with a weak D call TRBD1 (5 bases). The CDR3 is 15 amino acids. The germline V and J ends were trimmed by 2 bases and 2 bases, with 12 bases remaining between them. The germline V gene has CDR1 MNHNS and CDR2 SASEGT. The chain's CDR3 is CASSERGTANYGYTF. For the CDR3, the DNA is TGTGCCAGCAGTGAACGGGGGACCGCGAACTATGGCTACACCTTC.

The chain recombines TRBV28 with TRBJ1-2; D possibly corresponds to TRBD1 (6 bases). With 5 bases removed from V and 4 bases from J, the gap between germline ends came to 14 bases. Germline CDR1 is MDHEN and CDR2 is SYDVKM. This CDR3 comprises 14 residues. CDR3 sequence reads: CASSTQGILYGYTF. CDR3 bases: TGTGCCAGCAGTACACAGGGCATTCTCTATGGCTACACCTTC.

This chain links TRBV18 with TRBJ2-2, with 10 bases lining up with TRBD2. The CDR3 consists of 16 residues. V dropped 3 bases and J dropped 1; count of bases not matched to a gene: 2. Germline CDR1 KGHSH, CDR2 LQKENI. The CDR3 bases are TGTGCCAGCTCACCCGGACTAGCGGTGAACACCGGGGAGCTGTTTTTT. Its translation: CASSPGLAVNTGELFF.